This TCR beta chain was identified during a study of CD8 T cells in ankylosing spondylitis. Whole-study results and caveats: Clones linked to disease were reported to show significant enrichment in matched ankylosing spondylitis synovial fluid. The study identified a TCR beta motif of several highly homologous variants that appeared characteristic of ankylosing spondylitis blood. Earlier work had already found some motif variants in reactive arthritis synovial fluid and blood. Relatively scarce in peripheral blood, disease-linked clones were CD8+.

Researchers built TCR beta libraries using quantitative 5'-RACE with molecular barcodes. MiXCR was run by TCRdb on the 5' RACE reads, yielding one entry per CDR3 protein. The sample lists more than 400,000 distinct CDR3 sequences, approximately 5.3% occurring once. This clonotype was counted at least ten times. The antigen remains unidentified. This TCR derives from a male donor with ankylosing spondylitis. The sequencing input was blood, either unsorted or a sorted T cell fraction (not recorded which).

CDR3 bases: TGTGCCAGCGGGTCTCACGCTAACACTGAAGCTTTCTTT. It is translated as CASGSHANTEAFF. V gene TRBV6-1 combines with J gene TRBJ1-1, with D unclear. V was clipped by 8 bases and J by 2 bases, with 12 bases between them. The CDR3 consists of 13 residues. Germline V CDR1 and CDR2: MNHNS, SASEGT.